This T cell receptor (beta chain) emerged from a study of blood T cell repertoires in COVID-19. Overall study context: Donors in the United States, Italy and Spain gave samples during acute or convalescent COVID-19. The analysed material was cDNA or gDNA that came from T cells, B-cell-depleted T cells, or PBMCs.

Seattle cases were enrolled at active infection and followed longitudinally. This CDR3 has 13 residues. V lost 0 bases and J 6 bases, leaving 6 bases between the germline ends. Germline V gives CDR1 SGHTA, CDR2 FQGNSA. Authors' methods: Estimates of nucleated cell counts were drawn from the amplification of reference gene primers. Some clones are missing from TCRdb's copy, which holds only in-frame ones; the method was immunoSEQ multiplex PCR. For V, J and clone size, that table is used; D and trimming come from the DNA. The sample records approximately 500,000 clones, roughly nine tenths being singletons.

This TCR was sampled from a woman between 45 and 65 years old with COVID-19, enrolled during active disease. Sequencing was done on a sample of peripheral blood. The J gene is TRBJ2-1, the V gene TRBV7-2; D gene unclear. The CDR3 DNA sequence: TGTGCCAGCAGCTTAGCCAGATCCAATGAGCAGTTCTTC. This codes for CASSLARSNEQFF.